This note documents a single T cell receptor beta chain sequence. The participants were between about 18 and 90 years old and came from under 25 US areas. Grouping used clinical history reported by participants in a survey and questionnaire. This entry belongs to a study of blood T cell repertoires in COVID-19. Study details: PBMCs, B-cell-depleted T cells, or T cells provided the cDNA or gDNA that made up the material.

Germline V gene sequence: CDR1 SGHTA, CDR2 FQGNSA. The CDR3 extends over 13 amino acids. The germline V and J ends were trimmed by 6 bases and 5 bases, with 12 bases remaining between them. In the study's own analysis: How many nucleated cells were present was estimated from reference gene primer amplification. Clones were read by immunoSEQ multiplex PCR, and TCRdb kept only the in-frame ones, dropping some. V, J and clone size were drawn from that table, and D and trimming were deduced from the DNA. The table shows about 300,000 clones, with about nine tenths occurring only once. The chain is built from TRBV7-2 and TRBJ2-3; the D gene is possibly TRBD2 (5 bases). The clonotype was recovered from a woman aged 35 to 49 who had recovered from COVID-19. Material for sequencing was PBMCs or T cells enriched from blood (not recorded which). The CDR3, as DNA: TGTGCCAGCAGGATAACTAGAAAAGATACGCAGTATTTT. It yields the protein CASRITRKDTQYF.